These T cell receptor beta chains were read from a single sample in a study of a mutant IDH1 vaccine in newly diagnosed glioma. This table comes from immunoSEQ multiplex PCR, and its TCRdb copy is limited to in-frame clones, with some not included. The table has tens of thousands of clones, over 75% seen once. The antigens for these receptors are not known. The specimen was PBMCs, collected from a glioma patient whose treatment included an IDH1 peptide vaccine. Every receptor here comes from a man aged 30 to 45 with glioma. Some clones in this sample may be carry-over from other donors' samples. CDR3s include the opening cysteine and the closing phenylalanine or tryptophan. Fields, in order: CDR3 length, J gene, V gene, D gene, CDR3 DNA, CDR3 protein. D genes are given only for firm matches.

>14|TRBJ2-7|TRBV27|NA
TGTGCCAGCAGTTTTCGGGCAGCCTCTTACGAGCAGTACTTC
CASSFRAASYEQYF
>11|TRBJ2-5|TRBV20-1|NA
TGCAGTTCTAGGAACCAAGAGACCCAGTACTTC
CSSRNQETQYF
>15|TRBJ2-1|TRBV5-5|NA
TGTGCCAGCATCCGAGGGGACCGAACCTACAATGAGCAGTTCTTC
CASIRGDRTYNEQFF
>15|TRBJ2-3|TRBV9|TRBD2
TGTGCCAGCAGCGTAGACGGGGGGGCTGGAGATACGCAGTATTTT
CASSVDGGAGDTQYF
>16|TRBJ2-3|TRBV28|TRBD2
TGTGCCAGCAGTTTGTCACTAGCGGGAGTATGGGGAACGCAGTATTTT
CASSLSLAGVWGTQYF
>13|TRBJ1-2|TRBV27|NA
TGTGCCAGCAGCCCTACGGGTAACTATGGCTACACCTTC
CASSPTGNYGYTF
>15|TRBJ1-1|TRBV7-9|NA
TGTGCCAGCAGCCCTAGTGGGGGGAAGAACACTGAAGCTTTCTTT
CASSPSGGKNTEAFF
>13|TRBJ2-7|TRBV5-4|NA
TGTGCCAGCAGCAGGGACTTCTCCTACGAGCAGTACTTC
CASSRDFSYEQYF
>13|TRBJ1-6|TRBV30|NA
TGTGCCTGGAGTAAGGGGGGAGATTCACCCCTCCACTTT
CAWSKGGDSPLHF
>12|TRBJ2-3|TRBV7-9|NA
TGTGCCAGCACCCTGGTCACAGATACGCAGTATTTT
CASTLVTDTQYF